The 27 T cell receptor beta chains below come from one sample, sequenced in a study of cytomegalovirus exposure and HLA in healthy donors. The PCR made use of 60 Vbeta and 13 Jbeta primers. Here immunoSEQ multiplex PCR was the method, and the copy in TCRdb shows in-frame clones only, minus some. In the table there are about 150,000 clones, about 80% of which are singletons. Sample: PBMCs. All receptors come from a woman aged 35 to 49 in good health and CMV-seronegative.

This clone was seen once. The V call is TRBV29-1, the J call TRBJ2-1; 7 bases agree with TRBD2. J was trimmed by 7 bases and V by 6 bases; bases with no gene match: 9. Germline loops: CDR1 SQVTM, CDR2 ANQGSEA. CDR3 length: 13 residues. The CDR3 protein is CSVSGTFGNEQFF. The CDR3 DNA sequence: TGCAGCGTGAGCGGGACTTTCGGTAATGAGCAGTTCTTC.

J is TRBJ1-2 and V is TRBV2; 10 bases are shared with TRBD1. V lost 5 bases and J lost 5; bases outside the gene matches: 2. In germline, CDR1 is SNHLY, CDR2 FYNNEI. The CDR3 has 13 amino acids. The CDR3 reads CASSWTGGYGYTF. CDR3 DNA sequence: TGTGCCAGCAGTTGGACAGGGGGTTATGGCTACACCTTC.

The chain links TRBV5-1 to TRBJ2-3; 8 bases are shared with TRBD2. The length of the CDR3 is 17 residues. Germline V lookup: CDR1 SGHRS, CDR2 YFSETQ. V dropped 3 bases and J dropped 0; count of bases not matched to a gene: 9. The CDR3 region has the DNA TGCGCCAGCAGCTCCCTAACTAGCGGAACTAGCACAGATACGCAGTATTTT. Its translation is CASSSLTSGTSTDTQYF. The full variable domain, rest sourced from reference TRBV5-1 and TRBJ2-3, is KAGVTQTPRYLIKTRGQQVTLSCSPISGHRSVSWYQQTPGQGLQFLFEYFSETQRNKGNFPGRFSGRQFSNSRSEMNVSTLELGDSALYLCASSSLTSGTSTDTQYFGPGTRLTVL.

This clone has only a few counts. The DNA of the CDR3 is TGTGCCATCAGTGAGTCATCGGCAGGGGTTGGAAACACCATATATTTT. It specifies CAISESSAGVGNTIYF. The chain employs TRBV10-3 and TRBJ1-3; weak D call: TRBD1 (6 bases). The V and J ends lost 0 bases and 3 bases respectively, with 12 bases between them. CDR1 and CDR2 (germline): ENHRY, SYGVKD. CDR3 length equals 16 residues.

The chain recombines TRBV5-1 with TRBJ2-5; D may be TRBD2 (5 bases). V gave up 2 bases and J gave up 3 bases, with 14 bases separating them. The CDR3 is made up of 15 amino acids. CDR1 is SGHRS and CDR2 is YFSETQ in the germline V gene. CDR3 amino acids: CASSFSRVIEETQYF. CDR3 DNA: TGCGCCAGCAGCTTCTCGAGGGTGATTGAAGAGACCCAGTACTTC.

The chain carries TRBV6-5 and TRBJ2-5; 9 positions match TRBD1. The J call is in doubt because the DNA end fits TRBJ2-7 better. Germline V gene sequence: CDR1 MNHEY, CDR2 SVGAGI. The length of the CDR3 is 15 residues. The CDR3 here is CASSLQGALAYEQYF. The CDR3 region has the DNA TGTGCCAGCAGTCTACAGGGGGCGCTAGCCTACGAGCAGTACTTC.

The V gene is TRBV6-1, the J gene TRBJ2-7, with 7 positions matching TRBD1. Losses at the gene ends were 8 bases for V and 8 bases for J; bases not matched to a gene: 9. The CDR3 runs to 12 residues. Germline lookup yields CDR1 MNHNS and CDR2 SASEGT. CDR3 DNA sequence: TGTGCCAGCGGTTCGACAGGGAAAAAGCAGTACTTC. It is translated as CASGSTGKKQYF.

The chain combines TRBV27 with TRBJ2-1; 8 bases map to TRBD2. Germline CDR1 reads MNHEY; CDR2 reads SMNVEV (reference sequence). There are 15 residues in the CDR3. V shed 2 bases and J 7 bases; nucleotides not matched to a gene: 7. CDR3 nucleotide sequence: TGTGCCAGCAGTTTAAAGCGGGGGAGTGAGAATGAGCAGTTCTTC. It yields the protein CASSLKRGSENEQFF.

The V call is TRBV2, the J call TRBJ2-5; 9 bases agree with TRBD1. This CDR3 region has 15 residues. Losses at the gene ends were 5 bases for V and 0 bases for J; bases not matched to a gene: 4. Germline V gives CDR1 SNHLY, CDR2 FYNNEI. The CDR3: CASSPGTGNQETQYF. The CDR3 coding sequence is TGTGCCAGCAGTCCCGGGACAGGGAACCAAGAGACCCAGTACTTC.

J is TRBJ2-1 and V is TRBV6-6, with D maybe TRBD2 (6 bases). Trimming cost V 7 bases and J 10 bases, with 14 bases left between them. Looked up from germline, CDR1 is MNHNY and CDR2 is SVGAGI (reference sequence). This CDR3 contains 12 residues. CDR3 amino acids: CASMEGEREQFF. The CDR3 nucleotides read TGTGCCAGCATGGAGGGCGAACGGGAGCAGTTCTTC.

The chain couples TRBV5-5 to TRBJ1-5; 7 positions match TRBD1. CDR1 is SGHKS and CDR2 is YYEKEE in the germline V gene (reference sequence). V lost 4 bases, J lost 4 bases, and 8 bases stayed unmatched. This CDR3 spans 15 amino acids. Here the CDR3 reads CASSKSRDSNQPQHF. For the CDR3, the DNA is TGTGCCAGCAGCAAATCTCGGGACAGTAATCAGCCCCAGCATTTT.

CDR3 sequence: CASSLADRGRTRSSYEQYF. The CDR3 DNA is TGTGCCAGCAGCTTAGCGGACAGGGGGCGGACCCGCAGCTCCTACGAGCAGTACTTC. The gene calls are TRBV7-8 and TRBJ2-7, with 11 nucleotides matching TRBD1. Germline CDR1 SGHVS, CDR2 FQNEAQ. The CDR3 runs to 19 residues. After removal of 0 bases from V and 0 bases from J, the junction contained 10 bases not matched to a gene.

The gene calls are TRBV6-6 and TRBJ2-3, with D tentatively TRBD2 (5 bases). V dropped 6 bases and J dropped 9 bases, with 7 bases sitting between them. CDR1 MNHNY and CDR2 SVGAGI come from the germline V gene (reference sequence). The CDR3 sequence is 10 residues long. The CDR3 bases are TGTGCCAGCAGGGGAGAGACGCAGTATTTT. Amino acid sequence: CASRGETQYF.

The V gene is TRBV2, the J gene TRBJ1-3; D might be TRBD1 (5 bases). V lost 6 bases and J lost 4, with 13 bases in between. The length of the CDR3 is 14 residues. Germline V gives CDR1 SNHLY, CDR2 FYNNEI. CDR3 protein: CASSADTRGNTIYF. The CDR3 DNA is TGTGCCAGCAGCGCGGACACAAGGGGAAACACCATATATTTT.

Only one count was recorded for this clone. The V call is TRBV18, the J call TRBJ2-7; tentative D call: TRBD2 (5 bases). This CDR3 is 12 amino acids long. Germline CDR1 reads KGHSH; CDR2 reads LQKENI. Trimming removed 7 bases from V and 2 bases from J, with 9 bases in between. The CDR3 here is CASYGGPYEQYF. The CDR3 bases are TGTGCCAGCTACGGAGGCCCCTACGAGCAGTACTTC.

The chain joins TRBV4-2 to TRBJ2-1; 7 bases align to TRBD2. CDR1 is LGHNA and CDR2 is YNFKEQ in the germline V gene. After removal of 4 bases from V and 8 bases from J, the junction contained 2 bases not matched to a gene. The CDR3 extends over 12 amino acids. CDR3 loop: CASSRGGDEQFF. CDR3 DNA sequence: TGTGCCAGCAGCCGGGGGGGGGATGAGCAGTTCTTC.

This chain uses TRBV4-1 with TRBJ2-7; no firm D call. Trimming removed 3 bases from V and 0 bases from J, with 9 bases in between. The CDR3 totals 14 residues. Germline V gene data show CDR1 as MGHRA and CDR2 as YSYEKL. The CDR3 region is CASSQVTLSYEQYF. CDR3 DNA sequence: TGCGCCAGCAGCCAGGTTACTCTCTCCTACGAGCAGTACTTC.

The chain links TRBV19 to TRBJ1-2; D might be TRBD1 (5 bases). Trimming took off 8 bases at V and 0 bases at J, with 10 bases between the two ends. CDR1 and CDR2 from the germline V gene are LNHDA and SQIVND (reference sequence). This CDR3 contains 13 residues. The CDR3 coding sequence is TGTGCCAGTCGGGGGGACCCTAACTATGGCTACACCTTC. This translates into CASRGDPNYGYTF. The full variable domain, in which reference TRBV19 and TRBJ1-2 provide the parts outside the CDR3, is DGGITQSPKYLFRKEGQNVTLSCEQNLNHDAMYWYRQDPGQGLRLIYYSQIVNDFQKGDIAEGYSVSREKKESFPLTVTSAQKNPTAFYLCASRGDPNYGYTFGSGTRLTVV.

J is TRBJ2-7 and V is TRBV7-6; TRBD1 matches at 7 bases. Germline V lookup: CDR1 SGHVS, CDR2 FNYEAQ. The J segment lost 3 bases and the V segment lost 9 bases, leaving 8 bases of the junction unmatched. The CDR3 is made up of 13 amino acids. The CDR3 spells CARWTGSLYEQYF. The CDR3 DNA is TGTGCCAGGTGGACAGGAAGTCTCTACGAGCAGTACTTC.

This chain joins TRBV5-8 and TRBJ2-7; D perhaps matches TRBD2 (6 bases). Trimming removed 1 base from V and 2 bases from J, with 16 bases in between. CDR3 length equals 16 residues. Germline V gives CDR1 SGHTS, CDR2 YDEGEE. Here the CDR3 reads CASSLTGGTYPYEQYF. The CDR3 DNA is TGTGCCAGCAGCTTGACTGGGGGGACTTACCCCTACGAGCAGTACTTC.

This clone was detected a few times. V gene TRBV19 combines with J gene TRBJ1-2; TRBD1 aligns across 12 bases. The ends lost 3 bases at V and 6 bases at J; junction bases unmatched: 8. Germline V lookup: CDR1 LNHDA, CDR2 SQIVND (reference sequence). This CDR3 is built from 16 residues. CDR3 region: CASSIRGQGARHGYTF. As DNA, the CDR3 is TGTGCCAGTAGTATTCGGGGACAGGGGGCCCGCCATGGCTACACCTTC.

The chain's CDR3 is CASSLIGVSSGYEQYF. CDR3 nucleotide sequence: TGTGCCAGCAGTTTAATAGGTGTTTCATCGGGTTACGAGCAGTACTTC. This chain links TRBV27 with TRBJ2-5; D is ambiguous. The J call is uncertain, as TRBJ2-7 better fits the DNA end. The CDR3 covers 16 residues. CDR1 and CDR2 from the germline V gene are MNHEY and SMNVEV (reference sequence).

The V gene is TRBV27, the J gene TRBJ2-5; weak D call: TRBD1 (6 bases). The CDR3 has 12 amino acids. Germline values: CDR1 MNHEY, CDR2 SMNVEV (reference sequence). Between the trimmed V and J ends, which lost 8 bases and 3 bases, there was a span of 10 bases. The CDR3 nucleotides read TGTGCCAGCGGCTACAGGGAAGAGACCCAGTACTTC. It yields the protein CASGYREETQYF.

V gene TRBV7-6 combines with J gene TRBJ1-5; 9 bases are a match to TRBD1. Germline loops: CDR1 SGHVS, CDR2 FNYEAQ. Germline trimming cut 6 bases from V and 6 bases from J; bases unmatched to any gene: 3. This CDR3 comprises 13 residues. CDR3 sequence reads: CASSSGQGQPQHF. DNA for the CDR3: TGTGCCAGCAGTTCGGGACAGGGTCAGCCCCAGCATTTT.

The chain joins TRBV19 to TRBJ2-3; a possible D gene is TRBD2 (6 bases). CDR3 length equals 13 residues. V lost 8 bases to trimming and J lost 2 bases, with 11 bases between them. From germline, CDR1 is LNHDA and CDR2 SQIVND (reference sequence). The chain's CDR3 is CASLGGVTDTQYF. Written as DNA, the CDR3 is TGTGCCAGTCTCGGCGGGGTCACAGATACGCAGTATTTT.

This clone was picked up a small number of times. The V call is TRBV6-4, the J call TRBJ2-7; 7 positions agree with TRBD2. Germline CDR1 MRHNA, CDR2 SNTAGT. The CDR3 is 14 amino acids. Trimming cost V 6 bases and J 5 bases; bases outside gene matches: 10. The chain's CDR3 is CASRRGCLADEQYF. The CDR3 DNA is TGTGCCAGCAGAAGAGGGTGTCTAGCGGACGAGCAGTACTTC.

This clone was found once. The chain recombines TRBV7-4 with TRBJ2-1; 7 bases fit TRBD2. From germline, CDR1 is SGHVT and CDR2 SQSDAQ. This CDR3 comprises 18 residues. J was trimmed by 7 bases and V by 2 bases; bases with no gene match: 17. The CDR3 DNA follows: TGTGCCAGCAGCTTAAGCGGGGACCCCGGGACTGGATATAATGAGCAGTTCTTC. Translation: CASSLSGDPGTGYNEQFF. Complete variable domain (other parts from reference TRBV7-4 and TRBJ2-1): GAGVSQSPRYKVAKRGRDVALRCDSISGHVTLYWYRQTLGQGSEVLTYSQSDAQRDKSGRPSGRFSAERPERSVSTLKIQRTEQGDSAVYLCASSLSGDPGTGYNEQFFGPGTRLTVL.